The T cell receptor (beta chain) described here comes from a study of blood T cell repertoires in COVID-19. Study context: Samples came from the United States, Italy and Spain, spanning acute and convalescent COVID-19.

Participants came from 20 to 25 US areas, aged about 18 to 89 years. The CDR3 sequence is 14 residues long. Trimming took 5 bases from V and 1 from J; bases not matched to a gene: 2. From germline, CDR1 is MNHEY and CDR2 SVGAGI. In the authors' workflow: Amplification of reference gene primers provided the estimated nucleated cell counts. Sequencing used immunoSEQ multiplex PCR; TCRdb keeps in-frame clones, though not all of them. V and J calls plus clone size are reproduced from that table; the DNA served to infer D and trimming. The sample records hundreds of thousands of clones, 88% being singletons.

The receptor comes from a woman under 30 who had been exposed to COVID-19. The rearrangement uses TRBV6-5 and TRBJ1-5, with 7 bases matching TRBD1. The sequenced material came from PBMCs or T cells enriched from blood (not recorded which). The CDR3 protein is CASSRDRSNQPQHF. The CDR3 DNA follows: TGTGCCAGCAGTCGGGACAGAAGCAATCAGCCCCAGCATTTT.